One and the same sample provided the 22 T cell receptor beta chains below, sequenced in a study of somatic mutations in cytotoxic T cells in rheumatoid arthritis. Profiling relied on immunoSEQ multiplex PCR, and the TCRdb table lists in-frame clones only, not all of them. The data show just over 30,000 clones, around 86% seen once. Material: CD8+ T cells sorted from blood. These receptors originate from an adult with rheumatoid arthritis.

V is TRBV6-5 and J is TRBJ1-1; D gene unclear. The length of the CDR3 is 13 residues. The V end was cut by 8 bases, the J end by 0 bases, with 10 bases between. Germline values: CDR1 MNHEY, CDR2 SVGAGI. The CDR3 bases are TGTGCCAGCCGGCGTTTCGTGAACACTGAAGCTTTCTTT. Amino acids: CASRRFVNTEAFF.

CDR3 amino acids: CASSQGWGGSDTQYF. In nucleotides, the CDR3 is TGCGCCAGCAGCCAAGGTTGGGGGGGGTCAGATACGCAGTATTTT. The genes are TRBV4-3 and TRBJ2-3, with 7 bases that match TRBD2. The CDR3 covers 15 residues. CDR1 and CDR2 from the germline V gene are LGHNA and YSLEER. J was trimmed by 4 bases and V by 1 base; bases with no gene match: 5.

The chain employs TRBV7-9 and TRBJ2-2, with D possibly matching TRBD1 (5 bases). Trimming removed 0 bases from V and 3 bases from J, with 11 bases in between. The CDR3 covers 16 residues. Germline V gives CDR1 SEHNR, CDR2 FQNEAQ (reference sequence). The CDR3 loop reads CASSLALGVDTGELFF. CDR3 nucleotide sequence: TGTGCCAGCAGCTTAGCTCTAGGGGTGGACACCGGGGAGCTGTTTTTT. Using reference TRBV7-9 and TRBJ2-2 for the parts outside the CDR3, the full variable domain is DTGVSQNPRHKITKRGQNVTFRCDPISEHNRLYWYRQTLGQGPEFLTYFQNEAQLEKSRLLSDRFSAERPKGSFSTLEIQRTEQGDSAMYLCASSLALGVDTGELFFGEGSRLTVL.

The chain carries TRBV14 and TRBJ2-1; the D is unclear. This CDR3 contains 17 residues. CDR1 and CDR2 from the germline V gene are SGHDN and FVKESK. Between the trimmed V and J ends, which lost 1 base and 0 bases, there was a span of 13 bases. In nucleotides, the CDR3 is TGTGCCAGCAGCCAAGGGCCGGGCGTGAGCTCCTACAATGAGCAGTTCTTC. This codes for CASSQGPGVSSYNEQFF.

The V and J genes are TRBV14 and TRBJ2-7, with a possible D match to TRBD2 (6 bases). The CDR3 runs to 16 residues. Germline loops: CDR1 SGHDN, CDR2 FVKESK. The V and J ends lost 1 base and 1 base respectively, with 14 bases between them. The CDR3 region is CASSQAGLLFSYEQYF. CDR3 bases: TGTGCCAGCAGCCAAGCGGGACTCCTTTTTTCCTACGAGCAGTACTTC.

This chain connects TRBV9 to TRBJ2-3; 8 bases fit TRBD2. The junction had 5 bases not matched to a gene; V was cut back by 6 bases and J by 2 bases. The CDR3 is 14 amino acids. Germline V CDR1 and CDR2: SGDLS, YYNGEE. DNA of the CDR3: TGTGCCAGCACTGGCGGGGGGTACACAGATACGCAGTATTTT. As protein: CASTGGGYTDTQYF.

The V call is TRBV5-4, the J call TRBJ2-7; 7 bases are shared with TRBD1. The ends lost 0 bases at V and 1 base at J; junction bases unmatched: 1. This CDR3 is 14 amino acids long. Per the germline V gene, CDR1 is SGHNT and CDR2 is YYREEE (reference sequence). Here the CDR3 reads CASSLGRGSYEQYF. The CDR3 nucleotides read TGTGCCAGCAGCTTGGGCAGGGGGTCCTACGAGCAGTACTTC. Full variable domain (rest looked up from reference TRBV5-4 and TRBJ2-7): ETGVTQSPTHLIKTRGQQVTLRCSSQSGHNTVSWYQQALGQGPQFIFQYYREEENGRGNFPPRFSGLQFPNYSSELNVNALELDDSALYLCASSLGRGSYEQYFGPGTRLTVT.

V and J are TRBV6-5 and TRBJ1-1, with D perhaps TRBD1 (6 bases). Germline lookup yields CDR1 MNHEY and CDR2 SVGAGI. This CDR3 spans 10 amino acids. Trimming stripped 11 bases from V and 8 bases from J, with 12 bases between. CDR3: CAAAGTEAFF. CDR3 coding DNA: TGTGCCGCTGCCGGGACAGAAGCTTTCTTT.

The chain links TRBV7-8 to TRBJ1-2; 8 bases are shared with TRBD1. CDR3 length equals 16 residues. V dropped 0 bases and J dropped 4; count of bases not matched to a gene: 7. Germline V gene data show CDR1 as SGHVS and CDR2 as FQNEAQ. CDR3 residues: CASSLALQGAPYGYTF. In DNA, the CDR3 is TGTGCCAGCAGCTTAGCGCTTCAGGGGGCCCCCTATGGCTACACCTTC.

V usage is TRBV28 and J usage is TRBJ1-2; D is possibly TRBD1 (6 bases). The CDR3 length is 13 residues. CDR1 and CDR2 (germline): MDHEN, SYDVKM. V lost 6 bases to trimming and J lost 4 bases, with 12 bases between them. As DNA, the CDR3 is TGTGCCAGCAGGGGGGGCTCCGGCTATGGCTACACCTTC. Amino acids: CASRGGSGYGYTF.

The chain uses TRBV29-1 and TRBJ1-2; TRBD1 aligns across 10 bases. The CDR3 contains 14 residues. V lost 3 bases to trimming and J lost 5 bases; unmatched junction nucleotides: 6. Germline CDR1 reads SQVTM; CDR2 reads ANQGSEA. CDR3 protein: CSVDDWTGGYGYTF. The CDR3 DNA sequence: TGCAGCGTTGACGACTGGACAGGGGGTTATGGCTACACCTTC.

The chain is built from TRBV25-1 and TRBJ2-3; 9 bases match TRBD2. CDR1 MGHDK and CDR2 SYGVNS come from the germline V gene. With V trimmed by 2 bases and J by 4 bases, 7 bases remained unmatched. The CDR3 loop spans 16 amino acids. CDR3 bases: TGTGCCAGCAGTGAAATCGAGGCGGGAGGGCCAGATACGCAGTATTTT. Protein sequence: CASSEIEAGGPDTQYF.

The chain recombines TRBV4-1 with TRBJ2-1; D is unresolved. The CDR3 has 12 residues. Per germline, CDR1 MGHRA and CDR2 YSYEKL. The V and J ends lost 3 bases and 7 bases respectively, with 7 bases between them. CDR3 nucleotide sequence: TGCGCCAGCAGCCATCCCGAAAATGAGCAGTTCTTC. It codes for CASSHPENEQFF.

V gene TRBV5-1 combines with J gene TRBJ2-1; D not resolved. The CDR3 has 12 amino acids. CDR1 and CDR2 (germline): SGHRS, YFSETQ. The V and J ends lost 0 bases and 10 bases respectively, with 8 bases between them. CDR3: CASSLDELEQFF. The CDR3 bases are TGCGCCAGCAGCTTGGATGAATTGGAGCAGTTCTTC.

This clone ranks as medium-sized (0.01 to 0.1%). The chain is built from TRBV15 and TRBJ2-7; D unclear. Germline V lookup: CDR1 LNHNV, CDR2 YYDKDF (reference sequence). Trimming pared 3 bases from V and 3 bases from J, leaving 3 bases between. This CDR3 comprises 11 residues. The CDR3 DNA is TGTGCCACCAGCAGGGGCTACGAGCAGTACTTC. Translating it yields CATSRGYEQYF.

The rearrangement links TRBV11-3 to TRBJ2-2; D might be TRBD1 or TRBD2, each matching 5 bases. V lost 3 bases and J lost 5, with 13 bases in between. The CDR3 loop spans 15 amino acids. Germline loops: CDR1 SGHNT, CDR2 YENEEA. As DNA, the CDR3 is TGTGCCAGCAGCTTTCCCGGGGCGAGAACCGGGGAGCTGTTTTTT. Translated, it gives CASSFPGARTGELFF. The variable domain in full, completed from reference TRBV11-3 and TRBJ2-2, reads EAGVVQSPRYKIIEKKQPVAFWCNPISGHNTLYWYLQNLGQGPELLIRYENEEAVDDSQLPKDRFSAERLKGVDSTLKIQPAELGDSAVYLCASSFPGARTGELFFGEGSRLTVL.

The chain's CDR3 is CASSLQTGRRSDEQYF. The DNA of the CDR3 is TGTGCCAGCAGCTTGCAGACAGGGCGGAGGAGTGACGAGCAGTACTTC. The rearrangement uses TRBV11-3 and TRBJ2-7; TRBD1 matches at 7 bases. Germline V gene sequence: CDR1 SGHNT, CDR2 YENEEA. CDR3 length equals 16 residues. V lost 3 bases, J lost 5 bases, and 13 bases stayed unmatched.

About this clone: The same CDR3 also results from other DNA sequences found in this sample. The rearrangement joins TRBV6-1 to TRBJ2-5; 12 bases are a match to TRBD2. Germline V gene data show CDR1 as MNHNS and CDR2 as SASEGT. The J segment lost 4 bases and the V segment lost 2 bases, leaving 2 bases of the junction unmatched. The CDR3 has 15 amino acids. CDR3 loop: CASSELAGGPETQYF. CDR3 coding DNA: TGTGCCAGCAGTGAACTAGCGGGAGGGCCAGAGACCCAGTACTTC.

This rearrangement joins TRBV4-3 to TRBJ1-4; D gene uncertain. Germline V CDR1 and CDR2: LGHNA, YSLEER. This CDR3 spans 18 amino acids. Deletions cut 0 bases from V and 7 bases from J, with 21 bases between. DNA of the CDR3: TGCGCCAGCAGCCAAGAAGTGGTAGGGCCATCCCCGGGTGAAAAACTGTTTTTT. Its protein is CASSQEVVGPSPGEKLFF.

This chain uses TRBV9 with TRBJ1-2; the match to TRBD1 covers 10 bases. V shed 3 bases, J shed 5 bases, and the junction held 13 bases outside the gene matches. CDR1 is SGDLS, CDR2 YYNGEE, per germline. The CDR3 loop spans 17 amino acids. This CDR3 reads CASSAQVRTGGLYGYTF. The CDR3 DNA reads as TGTGCCAGCAGCGCCCAGGTCAGGACAGGGGGATTATATGGCTACACCTTC.

J is TRBJ1-1 and V is TRBV6-5; D is unresolved. V was cut by 10 bases and J by 3 bases, with 15 bases left in between. This CDR3 comprises 13 residues. The germline V gene encodes CDR1 MNHEY and CDR2 SVGAGI. The CDR3, as DNA: TGTGCCACCAGCCGTAAGCCAGACACTGAAGCTTTCTTT. Residues: CATSRKPDTEAFF.

V and J are TRBV10-3 and TRBJ2-4; TRBD1 agrees at 7 bases. Germline CDR1 and CDR2: ENHRY and SYGVKD. CDR3 size: 16 residues. Trimming removed 0 bases from V and 3 bases from J; junction bases left unmatched: 5. DNA for the CDR3: TGTGCCATCAGTGAGTCTGGAAGGGGGCTCAAAAACATTCAGTACTTC. Translation: CAISESGRGLKNIQYF.